This T cell receptor (beta chain) stems from a study of vaccination and CD4 T cells after COVID-19. The Oncomine TCR Beta short-read assay was what sequenced the DNA obtained from cultured CD4+ T cells. TCRdb passed the PCR reads through MiXCR, listing each CDR3 protein once. This table holds 15,000 to 20,000 distinct CDR3 sequences, around 35% found once. This sample's treatment: approximately 9-day PBMC culture with coronavirus spike peptide pools or control peptides (ViraFEST assay). Trimming pared 0 bases from V and 2 bases from J, leaving 9 bases between. The germline V gene encodes CDR1 SGHVS and CDR2 FQNEAQ. The CDR3 is made up of 15 amino acids. This clonotype has more than one count but fewer than ten. Its antigen is as yet unknown.

The V gene is TRBV7-8, the J gene TRBJ2-3; D might be TRBD1 (5 bases). Sequenced: CD4+ T cells from blood, cultured in vitro. The source of this sequence is a human donor who had recovered from COVID-19. The CDR3 DNA follows: TGTGCCAGCAGCTTAGCGCGCAGGGCCACAGATACGCAGTATTTT. Encoded protein: CASSLARRATDTQYF.